The rows below give T cell receptor beta chains drawn from one sample of a study of blood T cell repertoires in COVID-19. The protocol was immunoSEQ multiplex PCR, while the TCRdb copy is restricted to in-frame clones and leaves out a portion. The sample includes approximately 140,000 clones, 70% to 90% seen only once; the top ten take about 3%. Sequencing input: peripheral blood. These receptors were taken from a woman aged 40 to 49 with active or convalescent COVID-19. CDR3s include the opening cysteine and the closing phenylalanine or tryptophan. A D gene is named only where the DNA matches it firmly. For some rows the clone size is stated as once, few or many, or as a class when expanded; others skip it.

clone_size,d_call,j_call,v_call,cdr3_nt,cdr3_aa
-,-,TRBJ2-1,TRBV11-2,TGTGCCAGCAGCTTATGGCAGGACTACAATGAGCAGTTCTTC,CASSLWQDYNEQFF
once,-,TRBJ1-1,TRBV6-5,TGTGCCAGCAGTTACGACAGATTGAACACTGAAGCTTTCTTT,CASSYDRLNTEAFF
many,TRBD2,TRBJ2-4,TRBV6-1,TGTGCCAGCAGTGAAGGCGGGAGTGAATACATTCAGTACTTC,CASSEGGSEYIQYF
-,-,TRBJ1-2,TRBV7-2,TGTGCCAGCAGCTTAAGGACAGTCGCCCGCTATGGCTACACCTTC,CASSLRTVARYGYTF
-,-,TRBJ1-1,TRBV3-1/TRBV3-2,TGTGCCAGCAGCCAGTTTGGGGCCTTGAACACTGAAGCTTTCTTT,CASSQFGALNTEAFF
-,-,TRBJ1-4,TRBV27,TGTGCCAGCAGTTTATCCTCCGCGGGGGGCATGGAAAAACTGTTTTTT,CASSLSSAGGMEKLFF
-,-,TRBJ2-4,TRBV27,TGTGCCAGCAGCCCCAGGGAACTAGCCAAAAACATTCAGTACTTC,CASSPRELAKNIQYF
once,TRBD1,TRBJ2-1,TRBV11-3,TGTGCCAGCAGCTTAGGCGGGACAGGGTACAATGAGCAGTTCTTC,CASSLGGTGYNEQFF
-,-,TRBJ1-5,TRBV4-1,TGCGCCAGCAGCCAAGTGATCTATAGCAATCAGCCCCAGCATTTT,CASSQVIYSNQPQHF
-,-,TRBJ2-7,TRBV3-1/TRBV3-2,TGTGCCAGCAGCCAAGCTTTTGGGCAGGGGTACGAGCAGTACTTC,CASSQAFGQGYEQYF
-,TRBD1,TRBJ2-7,TRBV5-6,TGTGCCAGCAGCCTGCGGCTGACAGGGCCTTACGAGCAGTACTTC,CASSLRLTGPYEQYF
-,TRBD2,TRBJ2-3,TRBV4-3,TGCGCCAGCAGCCAAGATCCCCCGGGACTAGCGGGAGTTTCTACGCAGTATTTT,CASSQDPPGLAGVSTQYF
-,-,TRBJ2-1,TRBV6-5,TGTGCCAGCGCGGGCTCCGCTGCCTACAATGAGCAGTTCTTC,CASAGSAAYNEQFF
-,-,TRBJ1-4,TRBV27,TGTGCCAGCAGTTTATGGGCAGGGGCAAATACTAATGAAAAACTGTTTTTT,CASSLWAGANTNEKLFF
-,-,TRBJ2-2,TRBV4-1,TGCGCCAGCAGCCCCCGACTCCCTCGGAACACCGGGGAGCTGTTTTTT,CASSPRLPRNTGELFF
-,-,TRBJ2-2,TRBV4-3,TGCGCCAGCAGCCAAGAAGGGACATCGAACACCGGGGAGCTGTTTTTT,CASSQEGTSNTGELFF
-,-,TRBJ1-1,TRBV20-1,TGCAGTGCTAGAGCAGCAGGGGAAGCTTTCTTT,CSARAAGEAFF
-,TRBD1,TRBJ1-1,TRBV7-2,TGTGCCAGCAGCTTAGCTCTCTACAGGGGAACTGAAGCTTTCTTT,CASSLALYRGTEAFF
-,-,TRBJ1-2,TRBV7-2,TGTGCCAGCAGCCCCACCTTCGAGGGATCCTATGGCTACACCTTC,CASSPTFEGSYGYTF
-,-,TRBJ2-1,TRBV5-5,TGTGCCAGCAGCATGAGTTGGCCCACGAGGGATGAGCAGTTCTTC,CASSMSWPTRDEQFF
-,TRBD1,TRBJ1-1,TRBV3-1/TRBV3-2,TGTGCCAGCAGCCTTCGGACAGGGTCGGGCACTGAAGCTTTCTTT,CASSLRTGSGTEAFF
few,-,TRBJ1-6,TRBV4-2,TGTGCCAGCAGCCATCGAGGCAGCGCGGGATCACCCCTCCACTTT,CASSHRGSAGSPLHF
-,-,TRBJ2-1,TRBV28,TGTGCCAGCAGCCCGTCAGACAGGAGCTCCTACAATGAGCAGTTCTTC,CASSPSDRSSYNEQFF
-,TRBD1,TRBJ2-1,TRBV7-9,TGTGCCAGCAGCCCCCGGGGACAGGGCCTGAGGAATGAGCAGTTCTTC,CASSPRGQGLRNEQFF
once,-,TRBJ1-2,TRBV27,TGTGCCAGCAGTAATCAGGGGATAGGTGGCTACACCTTC,CASSNQGIGGYTF
-,TRBD1,TRBJ2-3,TRBV18,TGTGCCAGCTCACCCAAAGACAGGGGCACGCAGTATTTT,CASSPKDRGTQYF
-,-,TRBJ2-7,TRBV3-1/TRBV3-2,TGTGCCAGCCCCCTTCTACACGAGCAGTACTTC,CASPLLHEQYF
-,TRBD1,TRBJ1-2,TRBV4-3,TGCGCCAGCAGCCAAGTGGGGACAGGGGGAATCTATGGCTACACCTTC,CASSQVGTGGIYGYTF
few,TRBD1,TRBJ2-7,TRBV19,TGTGCCAGTAGTACCGGGACAGGCGGTTGGACTTCCTACGAGCAGTACTTC,CASSTGTGGWTSYEQYF
-,TRBD1,TRBJ2-1,TRBV3-1/TRBV3-2,TGTGCCAGCAGCCCTGCCGGGACAGCCGTAGGCGAGGCTGCTGAGCAGTTCTTC,CASSPAGTAVGEAAEQFF
-,-,TRBJ1-1,TRBV10-1,TGCGCCAGCAGCCGACAGATGAACACTGAAGCTTTCTTT,CASSRQMNTEAFF
-,-,TRBJ1-2,TRBV11-2,TGTGCCAGCACAGGTAGCACGAATAGTATCGCGGGAAAAGGCTACACCTTC,CASTGSTNSIAGKGYTF
-,TRBD1,TRBJ1-2,TRBV5-6,TGTGCCAGCAGCCCCCCGGACAGGGTTCGAGGGAACTATGGCTACACCTTC,CASSPPDRVRGNYGYTF
-,-,TRBJ1-1,TRBV7-6,TGTGCCAGCAGCCTGGGGAGCTTACAAAACACTGAAGCTTTCTTT,CASSLGSLQNTEAFF
-,-,TRBJ1-1,TRBV7-9,TGTGCCAGCAGCTTTCGGGACTTACATGGTTTCTTT,CASSFRDLHGFF
-,TRBD1,TRBJ1-4,TRBV7-2,TGTGCCAGCAGCTTAGGGGACAGGGGTGCAACTAATGAAAAACTGTTTTTT,CASSLGDRGATNEKLFF
few,TRBD1,TRBJ1-1,TRBV2,TGTGCCAGCAGCGGCCGGGACAGGGGGCTAAGGACTGAAGCTTTCTTT,CASSGRDRGLRTEAFF
-,TRBD1,TRBJ1-1,TRBV18,TGTGCCAGCTCACCTTTCGACAGGGGCACTGAAGCTTTCTTT,CASSPFDRGTEAFF
-,-,TRBJ1-1,TRBV7-8,TGTGCCAGCAGCTTAGAGATTAGGGGAACCACTGAAGCTTTCTTT,CASSLEIRGTTEAFF
-,TRBD2,TRBJ2-3,TRBV7-9,TGTGCCAGCAGGGCGGGGGGTGGCACAGATACGCAGTATTTT,CASRAGGGTDTQYF
-,TRBD2,TRBJ2-3,TRBV2,TGTGCCAGCATCTTGGATCTAGCGGGGGCCCGCACAGATACGCAGTATTTT,CASILDLAGARTDTQYF
-,-,TRBJ1-1,TRBV7-9,TGTGCCAGCAAGATATCAGAGGCTAACACTGAAGCTTTCTTT,CASKISEANTEAFF
-,TRBD2,TRBJ2-7,TRBV28,TGTGCCAGCAGTAGTAGCGGGAGTTTATACGAGCAGTACTTC,CASSSSGSLYEQYF
-,-,TRBJ2-7,TRBV4-1,TGCGCCAGCAGCCAAGGGACAGCTACCTACGAGCAGTACTTC,CASSQGTATYEQYF
-,-,TRBJ1-2,TRBV28,TGTGCCAGCAGATTGGGACTGATTAACTATGGCTACACCTTC,CASRLGLINYGYTF
-,TRBD1,TRBJ2-7,TRBV6-6,TGTGCCAGCAGCCGACAACTACGAGGGACAGGGGTTCGCGAGCAGTACTTC,CASSRQLRGTGVREQYF
-,-,TRBJ2-7,TRBV30,TGTGCCTGGAGTGTTAGGCGGGCAAACGAGCAGTACTTC,CAWSVRRANEQYF
-,-,TRBJ2-4,TRBV6-9,TGTGCCAGCAGTTTGTCCCGGAGAGGCAAAAACATTCAGTACTTC,CASSLSRRGKNIQYF
-,TRBD1,TRBJ1-1,TRBV19,TGTGCCAGTAGGACCGGGGCAGGGGGCCCAAATACTGAAGCTTTCTTT,CASRTGAGGPNTEAFF
-,-,TRBJ1-1,TRBV18,TGTGCCAGCTCACGGTCAGGGACTGAAGCTTTCTTT,CASSRSGTEAFF
-,-,TRBJ1-5,TRBV6-2/TRBV6-3,TGTGCCAGCAGCCCGCAGATAATCTATAGCAATCAGCTCCAGCATTTT,CASSPQIIYSNQLQHF